The 16 T cell receptor beta chains presented below share a single source sample, sequenced in a study of cytomegalovirus exposure and HLA in healthy donors. The PCR used 60 Vbeta and 13 Jbeta primers. This table comes from immunoSEQ multiplex PCR, and its TCRdb copy is limited to in-frame clones, with some not included. Recorded for this sample: around 33,000 clones. The sequenced sample consisted of PBMCs. The source is a middle-aged man in good health and CMV-seronegative.

The CDR3 spells CATSQQIAGNGQPQHF. CDR3 nucleotide sequence: TGTGCCACCAGCCAACAAATAGCAGGGAATGGTCAGCCCCAGCATTTT. This chain connects TRBV15 to TRBJ1-5, with D possibly matching TRBD1 (5 bases). Germline assignment: CDR1 LNHNV and CDR2 YYDKDF (reference sequence). With 5 bases removed from V and 6 bases from J, the gap between germline ends came to 20 bases. The CDR3 consists of 16 residues.

This sequence joins TRBV6-1 and TRBJ2-3; D unclear. CDR3 size: 13 residues. CDR1 is MNHNS, CDR2 SASEGT, per germline. Trimming stripped 6 bases from V and 2 bases from J, with 9 bases between. The CDR3 loop is CASSSRLTDTQYF. CDR3 in DNA: TGTGCCAGCAGCTCTCGACTCACAGATACGCAGTATTTT.

The genes are TRBV30 and TRBJ2-1, with a weak D call TRBD1 (5 bases). V shed 0 bases and J shed 9 bases, with 18 bases lying between them. The CDR3 covers 15 residues. Germline V gene lookup returns CDR1 GTSNPN and CDR2 SVGIG (reference sequence). Written as DNA, the CDR3 is TGTGCCTGGAGTGTACTATGGGCAGGGAAAAGTGAGCAGTTCTTC. Amino acids: CAWSVLWAGKSEQFF.

The chain employs TRBV7-9 and TRBJ2-7, with 14 positions matching TRBD2. This CDR3 contains 16 residues. Germline trimming cut 4 bases from V and 5 bases from J; bases unmatched to any gene: 7. Germline CDR1 and CDR2: SEHNR and FQNEAQ (reference sequence). DNA of the CDR3: TGTGCCAGCAGCTCCTTGACTAGCGGGAGGGCCAACGAGCAGTACTTC. Translated, it gives CASSSLTSGRANEQYF.

This rearrangement joins TRBV19 to TRBJ1-3; D uncertain. The CDR3 has 16 residues. The V end lost 6 bases, the J end lost 0 bases, and 15 bases lay between the germline ends. Per the germline V gene, CDR1 is LNHDA and CDR2 is SQIVND (reference sequence). CDR3: CASSPRDIFSGNTIYF. For the CDR3, the DNA is TGTGCCAGTAGCCCCCGCGACATTTTCTCTGGAAACACCATATATTTT.

The gene calls are TRBV6-5 and TRBJ2-1; 9 bases line up with TRBD2. CDR1 is MNHEY, CDR2 SVGAGI, per germline. V lost 8 bases, J lost 0 bases, and 5 bases stayed unmatched. The CDR3 length is 15 residues. The DNA for the CDR3 is TGTGCCAGCCGAGCTAGCGGGAACTCCTACAATGAGCAGTTCTTC. This sequence encodes CASRASGNSYNEQFF.

Regarding this clone: The junction departs from germline at one end; a sequencing error may be responsible. The rearrangement links TRBV4-2 to TRBJ2-5; TRBD1 aligns across 7 bases. This CDR3 region has 14 residues. CDR1 is LGHNA and CDR2 is YNFKEQ in the germline V gene. In DNA form, the CDR3 reads TGTGCCGGCAGCCAAGCAGGGACAGACGAGACCCAGTACTTC. Protein sequence: CAGSQAGTDETQYF.

The V call is TRBV6-1, the J call TRBJ2-7; TRBD2 matches at 9 bases. Germline loops: CDR1 MNHNS, CDR2 SASEGT. The CDR3 consists of 19 residues. J was trimmed by 0 bases and V by 3 bases; bases with no gene match: 15. CDR3 protein: CASSESLAGTRLSSYEQYF. Written as DNA, the CDR3 is TGTGCCAGCAGTGAGTCTCTAGCGGGGACAAGGCTGAGCTCCTACGAGCAGTACTTC.

The rearrangement joins TRBV30 to TRBJ2-3; no clear D gene. The CDR3 is 14 amino acids. From germline, CDR1 is GTSNPN and CDR2 SVGIG (reference sequence). The V end lost 2 bases, the J end lost 6 bases, and 15 bases lay between the germline ends. The CDR3 DNA reads TGTGCCTGGAGTATGGTACGCTTGGGCGATACGCAGTATTTT. As protein: CAWSMVRLGDTQYF.

V is TRBV11-3 and J is TRBJ2-3, with TRBD1 as a possible D gene (7 bases). Trimming took off 8 bases at V and 3 bases at J, with 15 bases between the two ends. The germline V gene encodes CDR1 SGHNT and CDR2 YENEEA. This CDR3 contains 14 residues. The CDR3 is CASRTTRGTDTQYF. The CDR3 region has the DNA TGTGCCAGCCGGACTACCAGGGGGACAGATACGCAGTATTTT.

The chain uses TRBV27 and TRBJ1-2; D is ambiguous. Germline V gene data show CDR1 as MNHEY and CDR2 as SMNVEV (reference sequence). The CDR3 contains 17 residues. Trimming left V 8 bases short and J 0 bases short, with 22 bases between. DNA of the CDR3: TGTGCCAGCTCCCGACGCGGGGAGTGGGCTACTAACTATGGCTACACCTTC. Translation gives CASSRRGEWATNYGYTF.

The chain links TRBV6-5 to TRBJ2-7, with 7 bases aligning to TRBD2. V lost 0 bases to trimming and J lost 6 bases; unmatched junction nucleotides: 8. CDR1 and CDR2 (germline): MNHEY, SVGAGI. CDR3 length: 15 residues. The CDR3 region is CASSYSGAGVSEQYF. The CDR3 DNA follows: TGTGCCAGCAGTTACTCTGGCGCGGGAGTGAGCGAGCAGTACTTC.

The gene calls are TRBV7-9 and TRBJ2-1; TRBD2 matches at 12 bases. V lost 2 bases to trimming and J lost 7 bases; unmatched junction nucleotides: 6. Germline-derived CDR1 and CDR2 are SEHNR and FQNEAQ (reference sequence). CDR3 length equals 16 residues. The CDR3 region is CASSLMLAGGMNEQFF. In nucleotides, the CDR3 is TGTGCCAGCAGCTTAATGCTAGCGGGAGGGATGAATGAGCAGTTCTTC.

The chain employs TRBV7-9 and TRBJ1-1; 8 bases match TRBD1. Germline V lookup: CDR1 SEHNR, CDR2 FQNEAQ (reference sequence). V trimming: 2 bases; J trimming: 1 base; junction bases outside the gene matches: 3. This CDR3 spans 15 amino acids. The CDR3, as DNA: TGTGCCAGCAGCTTATACGGGACAGGGAACACTGAAGCTTTCTTT. Translation gives CASSLYGTGNTEAFF.

This chain links TRBV6-5 with TRBJ2-7; perhaps TRBD1 as D (6 bases). The CDR3 has 13 residues. Germline V gene lookup returns CDR1 MNHEY and CDR2 SVGAGI. Trimming removed 5 bases at V and 2 bases at J, with 10 bases between. CDR3 DNA sequence: TGTGCCAGCAGTCTCGGACAGACCTACGAGCAGTACTTC. Amino acid sequence: CASSLGQTYEQYF.

This rearrangement joins TRBV27 to TRBJ2-7; D remains unclear. The CDR3 runs 13 residues. Germline V gives CDR1 MNHEY, CDR2 SMNVEV (reference sequence). Between the trimmed V and J ends, which lost 3 bases and 0 bases, there was a span of 6 bases. The CDR3 sequence: CASSFLNSYEQYF. The DNA for the CDR3 is TGTGCCAGCAGTTTTTTAAACTCCTACGAGCAGTACTTC.